This T cell receptor beta chain stems from a study of shared T cell receptors in the human thymus. The sample holds one count of this clone. Assay: immunoSEQ multiplex PCR; the TCRdb copy retains only in-frame clones and omits some. Of about 710,000 clones in the sample, roughly 86% are singletons; the top ten hold 0.0094%. Germline V gives CDR1 MDHEN, CDR2 SYDVKM. The V end lost 6 bases, the J end lost 5 bases, and 22 bases lay between the germline ends. CDR3 length: 17 residues. These data also featured in a second study, about human thymus T cells. That report adds: Corrective surgery for congenital heart defects was being performed on the healthy Finnish infants who served as donors. Thymic and blood repertoires appeared to show biased V and J gene usage. Related studies noted strongly shared thymic repertoires across unrelated people.

The V gene is TRBV28, the J gene TRBJ2-2; D may be TRBD2 (6 bases). Sequenced material: thymocytes. The sequence was collected from a boy younger than two with a congenital heart defect. The CDR3 DNA reads TGTGCCAGCAGCCCATCCTTCAGGCGGGACCTGACCGGGGAGCTGTTTTTT. It yields the protein CASSPSFRRDLTGELFF.